The entry below describes one T cell receptor beta chain. What it binds is unknown. CD45RA+ naive and CD45RA-negative memory subsets were separated from CD4+ cells. Profiling relied on immunoSEQ multiplex PCR, and the TCRdb table lists in-frame clones only, not all of them. The sample holds around 1.5 million clones, 98% seen once. The CDR3 extends over 14 amino acids. The germline V gene has CDR1 MRHNA and CDR2 SNTAGT. V lost 4 bases and J 8 bases, leaving 17 bases between the germline ends. These data are taken from a study of shared clonotypes between healthy human individuals. Study findings and constraints: The generation probabilities recorded for non-shared clonotypes fell below those of clonotypes shared by all four donors. What rarefaction showed was incomplete sorted-subset sequencing despite large depth.

Sequencing was carried out using naive CD4+ T cells sorted from blood. The subset: CD45RA+ positively selected. This sequence was found in a young man in good health. This chain uses TRBV6-4 with TRBJ1-2, with D hard to call. Here the CDR3 reads CASSALGGREGYTF. CDR3 nucleotides: TGTGCCAGCAGTGCCCTCGGAGGGCGGGAAGGCTACACCTTC.